A single sample gave rise to the 16 T cell receptor beta chains below, sequenced in a study of blood T cell repertoires in COVID-19. Here immunoSEQ multiplex PCR was the method, and the copy in TCRdb shows in-frame clones only, minus some. The table lists roughly 200,000 clones, around 90% of them singletons, with around 12% in the top ten. Material: peripheral blood. All receptors derive from a young woman who had recovered from COVID-19.

The rearrangement joins TRBV7-6 to TRBJ2-1; TRBD2 matches at 12 bases. J gave up 7 bases and V 0 bases, and 4 bases lay outside the gene matches. The CDR3 has 16 amino acids. Germline V gene sequence: CDR1 SGHVS, CDR2 FNYEAQ. CDR3 DNA sequence: TGTGCCAGCAGCTTAGCGTGGCTAGCGGGAGGGAATGAGCAGTTCTTC. This encodes CASSLAWLAGGNEQFF.

CDR3 region: CASSEGRGRTEAFF. The CDR3 bases are TGCGCCAGCTCGGAGGGTAGGGGGCGCACTGAAGCTTTCTTT. The chain combines TRBV5-1 with TRBJ1-1, with TRBD1 identical over 7 bases. The V gene end was trimmed by 7 bases and the J gene end by 4 bases; junction bases not matched to a gene: 10. CDR1 and CDR2 from the germline V gene are SGHRS and YFSETQ. CDR3 length: 14 residues.

To note about this clone: A junction end diverges from the germline sequence, so it may reflect a read error. V is TRBV7-7 and J is TRBJ2-1, with 9 nucleotides matching TRBD1. CDR1 and CDR2 (germline): SSHAT, FNYEAQ (reference sequence). This CDR3 spans 15 amino acids. The CDR3 coding sequence is TGTGCCAGCAGTTTAGGACAGGGGTTTGGAAATGAGCAGTTCTTC. Translation gives CASSLGQGFGNEQFF.

The rearrangement links TRBV3-1 (or the pseudogene TRBV3-2) to TRBJ2-1, with a possible D match to TRBD1 (6 bases). The V gene's germline CDR1 is LGHDT and CDR2 YNNKEL (reference sequence). The CDR3 has 13 residues. V gave up 0 bases and J gave up 6 bases, with 6 bases separating them. CDR3 coding DNA: TGTGCCAGCAGCCAAGAGGACAGCAATGAGCAGTTCTTC. Its protein is CASSQEDSNEQFF.

The chain employs TRBV5-1 and TRBJ2-1, with 7 bases that match TRBD2. V lost 0 bases, J lost 6 bases, and 6 bases stayed unmatched. Germline V gene data show CDR1 as SGHRS and CDR2 as YFSETQ. This CDR3 comprises 15 residues. The CDR3 region is CASSLGGSAANEQFF. DNA for the CDR3: TGCGCCAGCAGCTTGGGCGGGAGTGCTGCCAATGAGCAGTTCTTC.

The V and J genes are TRBV9 and TRBJ2-5; 12 nucleotides align to TRBD1. Trimming took 1 base from V and 4 from J; bases not matched to a gene: 5. This CDR3 has 16 residues. Germline values: CDR1 SGDLS, CDR2 YYNGEE. CDR3 residues: CASSVPGTGGRETQYF. The CDR3 bases are TGTGCCAGCAGCGTACCCGGGACAGGGGGCCGAGAGACCCAGTACTTC.

The chain uses TRBV25-1 and TRBJ1-6; D is perhaps TRBD1 (6 bases). The CDR3 length is 14 residues. V was clipped by 0 bases and J by 7 bases, with 7 bases between them. CDR1 MGHDK and CDR2 SYGVNS come from the germline V gene. CDR3 DNA sequence: TGTGCCAGCAGTGAATACACAGGGAATTCACCCCTCCACTTT. It specifies CASSEYTGNSPLHF.

This sequence joins TRBV28 and TRBJ1-1; tentatively, D is TRBD1 (6 bases). The CDR3 is 18 residues long. CDR1 and CDR2 from the germline V gene are MDHEN and SYDVKM. The V and J ends lost 5 bases and 0 bases respectively, with 22 bases between them. The CDR3 loop reads CASSTPTGQLHMNTEAFF. The CDR3, as DNA: TGTGCCAGCAGTACCCCTACCGGACAGCTCCACATGAACACTGAAGCTTTCTTT.

This clone appeared a single time. The V gene is TRBV28, the J gene TRBJ2-3; 10 positions match TRBD2. This CDR3 is built from 15 residues. Germline trimming cut 6 bases from V and 5 bases from J; bases unmatched to any gene: 8. The germline gives CDR1 MDHEN, CDR2 SYDVKM. DNA for the CDR3: TGTGCCAGCAGCCTAGCGGGAGAGGACGGAGATACGCAGTATTTT. It codes for CASSLAGEDGDTQYF.

The chain has TRBV27 and TRBJ1-2; a weak D match, TRBD1 (5 bases). In germline, CDR1 is MNHEY, CDR2 SMNVEV (reference sequence). The V end was cut by 8 bases, the J end by 2 bases, with 15 bases between. CDR3 length equals 14 residues. The CDR3 is CASRNGAQNYGYTF. In DNA, the CDR3 is TGTGCCAGCCGGAATGGGGCCCAGAACTATGGCTACACCTTC.

This clone was observed once. This rearrangement joins TRBV18 to TRBJ2-1; 9 bases map to TRBD1. J gave up 5 bases and V 4 bases, and 3 bases lay outside the gene matches. From germline, CDR1 is KGHSH and CDR2 LQKENI. The CDR3 runs to 14 residues. The CDR3 loop reads CASSLRTGDNEQFF. The CDR3 DNA follows: TGTGCCAGCTCACTTCGGACAGGGGACAATGAGCAGTTCTTC. Full variable domain (outside the CDR3, taken from reference TRBV18 and TRBJ2-1): NAGVMQNPRHLVRRRGQEARLRCSPMKGHSHVYWYRQLPEEGLKFMVYLQKENIIDESGMPKERFSAEFPKEGPSILRIQQVVRGDSAAYFCASSLRTGDNEQFFGPGTRLTVL.

V usage is TRBV4-2 and J usage is TRBJ1-5; D is uncertain. Germline assignment: CDR1 LGHNA and CDR2 YNFKEQ. V shed 1 base and J shed 4 bases, with 14 bases lying between them. The CDR3 covers 16 residues. The CDR3, as DNA: TGTGCCAGCAGCCAAGGTGAAGGCCCCAGGAATCAGCCCCAGCATTTT. Translated: CASSQGEGPRNQPQHF.

This clone was recorded once. The gene calls are TRBV6-2 or TRBV6-3 and TRBJ2-5, with 10 nucleotides matching TRBD2. The CDR3 runs 16 residues. V was clipped by 4 bases and J by 1 base; unmatched bases: 6. The germline gives CDR1 MNHEY, CDR2 SVGEGT. Here the CDR3 reads CASSSGLAASQETQYF. CDR3 sequence (DNA): TGTGCCAGCAGTTCTGGACTAGCGGCGTCCCAAGAGACCCAGTACTTC.

This chain uses TRBV30 with TRBJ1-1, with D perhaps TRBD1 (5 bases). The CDR3 totals 12 residues. The V end was cut by 4 bases, the J end by 3 bases, with 9 bases between. Germline-derived CDR1 and CDR2 are GTSNPN and SVGIG (reference sequence). The CDR3 spells CAWTGRDTEAFF. For the CDR3, the DNA is TGTGCCTGGACGGGCAGGGACACTGAAGCTTTCTTT.

This sequence joins TRBV9 and TRBJ2-7, with no clear D. CDR3 size: 15 residues. Germline V lookup: CDR1 SGDLS, CDR2 YYNGEE. Trimming removed 3 bases from V and 3 bases from J, with 16 bases in between. The CDR3 DNA reads TGTGCCAGCAGCGCCCCGAAGGTAGCCGACTACGAGCAGTACTTC. It specifies CASSAPKVADYEQYF.

DNA of the CDR3: TGTGCCAGTAGTATGGGGGACAGGCCCAATCAGCCCCAGCATTTT. Encoded protein: CASSMGDRPNQPQHF. The V call is TRBV19, the J call TRBJ1-5; 8 bases map to TRBD1. CDR1 is LNHDA and CDR2 is SQIVND in the germline V gene (reference sequence). CDR3 length equals 15 residues. V was pared by 3 bases and J by 3 bases, with 4 bases of the junction left unmatched.